Below are 29 T cell receptor beta chains sequenced from a single sample in a study of T-cell reconstitution after alpha-beta-depleted transplantation in children. Preparing the TCRbeta library involved the use of unique molecular identifiers. TCRdb recomputed calls from the PCR reads with MiXCR, one row per CDR3 protein. The sample carries approximately 350,000 distinct CDR3 sequences, about an eighth recorded once. Source: PBMCs, taken from the stem cell graft. The receptors here all came from a human donor who donated a stem cell graft to a child with Fanconi anemia.

CDR3 sequence reads: CASSMGQGWAEQYF. The CDR3 DNA reads as TGTGCCAGCAGTATGGGACAGGGATGGGCCGAGCAGTACTTC. The chain joins TRBV13 to TRBJ2-7; 9 nucleotides line up with TRBD1. This CDR3 is 14 amino acids long. The junction had 9 bases not matched to a gene; V was cut back by 6 bases and J by 6 bases. Germline V gives CDR1 PRHDT, CDR2 FYEKMQ (reference sequence).

This clonotype was seen many times. V is TRBV4-3 and J is TRBJ1-5; D might be TRBD1 (5 bases). This CDR3 region has 15 residues. The V end lost 0 bases, the J end lost 5 bases, and 11 bases lay between the germline ends. Germline V CDR1 and CDR2: LGHNA, YSLEER. CDR3 nucleotides: TGCGCCAGCAGCCAAGATTGGGGGTCTCATCAGCCCCAGCATTTT. Its protein is CASSQDWGSHQPQHF.

The chain joins TRBV6-1 to TRBJ1-5; D uncertain. CDR1 MNHNS and CDR2 SASEGT come from the germline V gene. This CDR3 is 14 amino acids long. Trimming removed 6 bases at V and 5 bases at J, with 14 bases between. The CDR3 DNA reads TGTGCCAGCAGCCCGATAAACGCGGATCAGCCCCAGCATTTT. Protein sequence: CASSPINADQPQHF.

This clonotype was detected a few times. The DNA for the CDR3 is TGCAGTGCTAGCACCGGGACAGGGGGCAATCAGCCCCAGCATTTT. Its translation: CSASTGTGGNQPQHF. The V call is TRBV20-1, the J call TRBJ1-5; 10 nucleotides match TRBD1. Germline CDR1 is DFQATT and CDR2 is SNEGSKA (reference sequence). This CDR3 region has 15 residues. The V and J ends lost 3 bases and 2 bases, in that order; junction bases with no gene match: 4.

This clonotype was seen a few times. The chain carries TRBV29-1 and TRBJ1-4; D is ambiguous. The CDR3 runs to 13 residues. The germline V gene encodes CDR1 SQVTM and CDR2 ANQGSEA. Trimming removed 6 bases from V and 8 bases from J, with 16 bases in between. The CDR3, as DNA: TGCAGCGTCCACTCAGCCGGAGAGGAAAAACTGTTTTTT. It yields the protein CSVHSAGEEKLFF.

This clonotype was picked up a small number of times. V and J are TRBV6-2 or TRBV6-3 and TRBJ2-7; D possibly corresponds to TRBD2 (6 bases). The germline V and J ends were trimmed by 3 bases and 2 bases, with 11 bases remaining between them. CDR1 is MNHEY, CDR2 SVGEGT, per germline. The CDR3 totals 14 residues. CDR3 sequence reads: CASSYTGSAYEQYF. For the CDR3, the DNA is TGTGCCAGCAGTTATACCGGGAGCGCCTACGAGCAGTACTTC.

This clonotype has only a few counts. The gene calls are TRBV11-2 and TRBJ2-7; D gene uncertain. This CDR3 comprises 13 residues. V was pared by 1 base and J by 3 bases, with 7 bases between. Germline CDR1 is SGHAT and CDR2 is FQNNGV. DNA of the CDR3: TGTGCCAGCAGCTTAGCTGGCCTCTACGAGCAGTACTTC. Residues: CASSLAGLYEQYF.

This clonotype has just a few counts. The CDR3 protein is CASSPWGGENTEAFF. In DNA form, the CDR3 reads TGTGCCAGTAGTCCTTGGGGAGGGGAGAACACTGAAGCTTTCTTT. This chain joins TRBV19 and TRBJ1-1; a possible D gene is TRBD1 (5 bases). CDR3 length: 15 amino acids. CDR1 is LNHDA, CDR2 SQIVND, per germline (reference sequence). The V gene lost 5 bases and the J gene lost 1 base, with 14 bases spanning the gap.

This chain links TRBV5-1 with TRBJ1-4; D call uncertain. In germline, CDR1 is SGHRS, CDR2 YFSETQ. Between the trimmed V and J ends, which lost 3 bases and 5 bases, there was a span of 11 bases. The CDR3 extends over 14 amino acids. The CDR3 nucleotides read TGCGCCAGCAGCTACCCCGGGAAGAATGAAAAACTGTTTTTT. It encodes CASSYPGKNEKLFF.

This clonotype was counted at least ten times. The chain combines TRBV11-3 with TRBJ2-1; 9 nucleotides align to TRBD1. Trimming removed 5 bases from V and 4 bases from J; junction bases left unmatched: 9. The germline V gene has CDR1 SGHNT and CDR2 YENEEA. This CDR3 region has 16 residues. CDR3 protein: CASSRTGDPFYNEQFF. CDR3 sequence (DNA): TGTGCCAGCAGCCGGACAGGGGATCCCTTTTACAATGAGCAGTTCTTC. The full variable domain, its missing parts supplied by reference TRBV11-3 and TRBJ2-1, is EAGVVQSPRYKIIEKKQPVAFWCNPISGHNTLYWYLQNLGQGPELLIRYENEEAVDDSQLPKDRFSAERLKGVDSTLKIQPAELGDSAVYLCASSRTGDPFYNEQFFGPGTRLTVL.

This clonotype was counted at least ten times. This chain links TRBV24-1 with TRBJ1-5; no clear D. The V end lost 5 bases, the J end lost 0 bases, and 7 bases lay between the germline ends. Per the germline V gene, CDR1 is KGHDR and CDR2 is SFDVKD. The CDR3 runs 14 residues. The CDR3 here is CATSGVDSNQPQHF. The CDR3 DNA is TGTGCCACCAGTGGAGTCGATAGCAATCAGCCCCAGCATTTT.

The CDR3 protein is CASSLAGRWEGETQYF. In nucleotides, the CDR3 is TGCGCCAGCAGCTTGGCAGGGCGCTGGGAGGGAGAGACCCAGTACTTC. The chain recombines TRBV5-1 with TRBJ2-5; the match to TRBD2 covers 7 bases. The CDR3 is 16 residues long. Trimming removed 0 bases from V and 4 bases from J; junction bases left unmatched: 9. Germline CDR1 and CDR2: SGHRS and YFSETQ.

This clonotype was seen a handful of times. The V and J genes are TRBV9 and TRBJ2-3, with D possibly matching TRBD1 (6 bases). V lost 3 bases, J lost 0 bases, and 11 bases lay in between. Germline V lookup: CDR1 SGDLS, CDR2 YYNGEE. This CDR3 spans 15 amino acids. The CDR3 is CASSGGPPSTDTQYF. The CDR3 coding sequence is TGTGCCAGCAGCGGGGGGCCACCTAGCACAGATACGCAGTATTTT.

The chain couples TRBV25-1 to TRBJ1-2; D gene unclear. Trimming removed 6 bases from V and 7 bases from J, with 18 bases in between. This CDR3 is 14 amino acids long. Germline V CDR1 and CDR2: MGHDK, SYGVNS. CDR3 amino acids: CASRPISSGSGYTF. As DNA, the CDR3 is TGTGCCAGCAGGCCAATTTCTAGCGGTAGTGGCTACACCTTC.

In its sample, this clonotype was seen a few times. J is TRBJ2-5 and V is TRBV6-6; D call uncertain. The CDR3 loop spans 13 amino acids. V shed 6 bases and J shed 5 bases, with 13 bases lying between them. Germline CDR1 and CDR2: MNHNY and SVGAGI (reference sequence). CDR3 sequence: CASSQTLRETQYF. Here the CDR3 DNA reads TGTGCCAGCAGCCAGACGTTGAGGGAGACCCAGTACTTC.

This clonotype was seen ten or more times. This chain's CDR3 is CASSPNQRTGQYF. The DNA for the CDR3 is TGTGCCAGCTCACCGAATCAAAGGACAGGGCAGTACTTC. The gene calls are TRBV18 and TRBJ2-7, with 7 bases matching TRBD1. The trim removed 3 bases at V and 9 bases at J, leaving 8 bases unmatched. Germline V lookup: CDR1 KGHSH, CDR2 LQKENI. The CDR3 sequence is 13 residues long.

In this sample, this clonotype turned up a few times. The chain carries TRBV5-1 and TRBJ2-2; D is perhaps TRBD2 (5 bases). The germline CDR1 and CDR2 sequences are SGHRS and YFSETQ. CDR3 length equals 14 residues. Trimming pared 1 base from V and 3 bases from J, leaving 7 bases between. In DNA form, the CDR3 reads TGCGCCAGCAGCTTGACTAGGGACACCGGGGAGCTGTTTTTT. It yields the protein CASSLTRDTGELFF. Filled out from reference TRBV5-1 and TRBJ2-2, the complete variable domain reads KAGVTQTPRYLIKTRGQQVTLSCSPISGHRSVSWYQQTPGQGLQFLFEYFSETQRNKGNFPGRFSGRQFSNSRSEMNVSTLELGDSALYLCASSLTRDTGELFFGEGSRLTVL.

This clonotype was picked up a small number of times. J is TRBJ1-1 and V is TRBV18; D possibly corresponds to TRBD1 (5 bases). CDR1 is KGHSH, CDR2 LQKENI, per germline. Trimming removed 6 bases at V and 3 bases at J, with 17 bases between. This CDR3 has 15 amino acids. The CDR3 here is CASSPKTQGYTEAFF. DNA for the CDR3: TGTGCCAGCTCTCCAAAGACCCAGGGATACACTGAAGCTTTCTTT.

The J gene is TRBJ2-1, the V gene TRBV6-1; the D gene could be TRBD1 or TRBD2 (5 bases each). The CDR3 extends over 13 amino acids. Trimming shortened V by 7 bases and J by 6 bases, and 13 bases separated the two germline ends. The germline V gene encodes CDR1 MNHNS and CDR2 SASEGT. CDR3 amino acids: CASKADTCNEQFF. CDR3 nucleotide sequence: TGTGCCAGCAAAGCGGACACCTGCAATGAGCAGTTCTTC.

The J gene is TRBJ2-5, the V gene TRBV10-3, with D unclear. CDR3 size: 12 residues. V dropped 4 bases and J dropped 1 base, with 4 bases sitting between them. CDR1 is ENHRY and CDR2 is SYGVKD in the germline V gene. CDR3 region: CAISAFQETQYF. For the CDR3, the DNA is TGTGCCATCAGTGCGTTCCAAGAGACCCAGTACTTC.

This clonotype has a count of ten or more. The J gene is TRBJ2-3, the V gene TRBV5-6; 10 bases align to TRBD1. The V and J ends lost 5 bases and 4 bases, in that order; junction bases with no gene match: 7. Germline CDR1 reads SGHDT; CDR2 reads YYEEEE. This CDR3 has 15 amino acids. CDR3 protein: CASRSGTGVADTQYF. In DNA form, the CDR3 reads TGTGCCAGCAGGTCCGGGACAGGGGTTGCAGATACGCAGTATTTT.

The chain couples TRBV3-1 to TRBJ2-1, with D perhaps matching TRBD1 (5 bases). Germline CDR1 reads LGHDT; CDR2 reads YNNKEL (reference sequence). The CDR3 has 14 amino acids. Trimming pared 4 bases from V and 15 bases from J, leaving 22 bases between. CDR3 nucleotide sequence: TGTGCCAGCAGCCCGGAGAGTAGGCAGGGCGGTACGTTCTTC. Protein product: CASSPESRQGGTFF.

This clonotype showed up just a few times. V gene TRBV6-5 combines with J gene TRBJ1-2; tentative D call: TRBD1 (6 bases). V lost 2 bases, J lost 8 bases, and 18 bases lay in between. Germline CDR1 MNHEY, CDR2 SVGAGI. The CDR3 consists of 15 residues. The CDR3 DNA reads TGTGCCAGCAGTTACCTAGCTGCACAGGGAGGGGGCTACACCTTC. Its translation is CASSYLAAQGGGYTF.

This clonotype was found many times. The rearrangement links TRBV7-9 to TRBJ2-7, with TRBD1 matching over 9 bases. The length of the CDR3 is 12 residues. The germline V gene has CDR1 SEHNR and CDR2 FQNEAQ (reference sequence). The trim removed 8 bases at V and 5 bases at J, leaving 4 bases unmatched. The CDR3: CASGQGQHEQYF. The CDR3 bases are TGTGCCAGCGGACAGGGGCAACACGAGCAGTACTTC.

This clonotype has only a few counts. The chain joins TRBV5-1 to TRBJ1-3; perhaps TRBD1 as D (6 bases). The V and J ends lost 0 bases and 1 base respectively, with 17 bases between them. CDR1 is SGHRS and CDR2 is YFSETQ in the germline V gene. The CDR3 is 18 residues long. The CDR3 protein is CASSLGPLGGGSGNTIYF. The DNA for the CDR3 is TGCGCCAGCAGCTTGGGCCCCTTAGGAGGGGGTTCTGGAAACACCATATATTTT.

This clonotype was found many times. The rearrangement links TRBV7-6 to TRBJ1-4; D not resolved. Trimming left V 5 bases short and J 8 bases short, with 15 bases between. Per germline, CDR1 SGHVS and CDR2 FNYEAQ. CDR3 size: 14 residues. The CDR3 sequence is CASSRTGGGEKLFF. CDR3 bases: TGTGCCAGCAGCCGGACCGGAGGAGGAGAAAAACTGTTTTTT.

This clonotype was recorded many times. The chain uses TRBV12-3 or TRBV12-4 and TRBJ2-7; D is undetermined. This CDR3 region has 13 residues. Trimming took 5 bases from V and 3 from J, leaving 11 bases between them. The CDR3 DNA follows: TGTGCCAGCAGTCCAGATCCGCGCTACGAGCAGTACGTC. Translation gives CASSPDPRYEQYV.

There are many counts of this clonotype. The chain is built from TRBV25-1 and TRBJ1-4; TRBD1 matches at 8 bases. CDR3 length: 17 residues. CDR1 MGHDK and CDR2 SYGVNS come from the germline V gene. The trim removed 3 bases at V and 8 bases at J, leaving 14 bases unmatched. Here the CDR3 reads CASSDPPRADREEKLFF. CDR3 nucleotide sequence: TGTGCCAGCAGTGATCCCCCCAGGGCGGACAGGGAAGAAAAACTGTTTTTT.

This clonotype was recorded at least ten times. The chain joins TRBV5-6 to TRBJ2-2, with TRBD2 matching over 8 bases. V gave up 0 bases and J gave up 1 base; unmatched junction bases: 5. Germline V gene lookup returns CDR1 SGHDT and CDR2 YYEEEE. This CDR3 has 17 residues. CDR3 residues: CASSLDSGGVNTGELFF. Here the CDR3 DNA reads TGTGCCAGCAGCTTGGATTCGGGGGGGGTGAACACCGGGGAGCTGTTTTTT. Using reference TRBV5-6 and TRBJ2-2 for the parts outside the CDR3, the full variable domain is DAGVTQSPTHLIKTRGQQVTLRCSPKSGHDTVSWYQQALGQGPQFIFQYYEEEERQRGNFPDRFSGHQFPNYSSELNVNALLLGDSALYLCASSLDSGGVNTGELFFGEGSRLTVL.